This paragraph reports one T cell receptor (beta chain). The antigen remains unidentified. For TCRbeta, the library was prepared with unique molecular identifiers. TCRdb re-called the PCR reads through MiXCR, storing one row per CDR3 protein. The table records fewer than 450,000 distinct CDR3 sequences, around 15% of them present only once. This sample is drawn from a study of T-cell reconstitution after alpha-beta-depleted transplantation in children. CDR1 is MGHRA, CDR2 YSYEKL, per germline. Trimming shortened V by 4 bases and J by 6 bases, and 10 bases separated the two germline ends. This CDR3 is 13 amino acids long. The study, taken as a whole, reports: Some patients showed high day-60 TCRbeta diversity, which derived from surviving recipient T cells and thymic progenitors. After transplant, at about two months, alpha-beta T cells were reportedly derived from several hundred expanded graft clones. Among T cells one year after transplant, newly produced cells accounted for most counts and diversity.

The specimen comprised PBMCs, mostly from graft donor cells, sampled 360 days after TCRalphabeta/CD19-depleted stem cell transplant. The chain is built from TRBV4-1 and TRBJ2-1; unclear D gene. This clonotype originated in a male patient under 10 years old who had a stem cell transplant for acute lymphoblastic leukemia, so the T cells may come from the graft donor. This CDR3 reads CASSLIPGNEQFF. The CDR3 DNA reads as TGCGCCAGCAGCCTTATCCCGGGCAATGAGCAGTTCTTC.